The 12 T cell receptor beta chains below were found in one sample sequenced in a study of T cell responses to AZD1222 COVID-19 vaccine. The table came from immunoSEQ multiplex PCR; TCRdb's copy has only in-frame clones and leaves some out. The data contain over 130,000 clones, about 95% of them singletons. Sample: peripheral blood, taken on day 0 of AZD1222 vaccination. These receptors were obtained from an adult in good health.

The rearrangement joins TRBV3-1 (or the pseudogene TRBV3-2) to TRBJ1-1; D gene unclear. Germline V lookup: CDR1 LGHDT, CDR2 YNNKEL (reference sequence). This CDR3 is built from 15 residues. Trimming shortened V by 4 bases and J by 3 bases, and 15 bases separated the two germline ends. The CDR3 region is CASSPSSGKDTEAFF. The CDR3 bases are TGTGCCAGCAGCCCCAGTTCGGGCAAGGACACTGAAGCTTTCTTT.

J is TRBJ2-1 and V is TRBV2, with TRBD2 matching over 9 bases. The CDR3 extends over 13 amino acids. The J segment lost 5 bases and the V segment lost 4 bases, leaving 0 bases of the junction unmatched. Germline CDR1 and CDR2: SNHLY and FYNNEI. In DNA, the CDR3 is TGTGCCAGCAGTGGACTAGCGGACAATGAGCAGTTCTTC. Its protein is CASSGLADNEQFF.

The chain has TRBV6-5 and TRBJ1-5; 10 bases are a match to TRBD1. Losses at the gene ends were 6 bases for V and 3 bases for J; bases not matched to a gene: 5. The CDR3 sequence is 15 residues long. The germline V gene has CDR1 MNHEY and CDR2 SVGAGI. The CDR3 DNA reads TGTGCCAGCAGCCTGGGACAGGGGCCCAATCAGCCCCAGCATTTT. Translated: CASSLGQGPNQPQHF.

The chain employs TRBV27 and TRBJ1-1; a possible D gene is TRBD1 (5 bases). Trimming shortened V by 0 bases and J by 10 bases, and 12 bases separated the two germline ends. This CDR3 has 13 residues. Germline lookup yields CDR1 MNHEY and CDR2 SMNVEV (reference sequence). The CDR3 DNA reads as TGTGCCAGCAGTTTATCGGCCCCGGGGGGAGCTTTCTTT. As protein: CASSLSAPGGAFF.

The rearrangement uses TRBV3-1 (or the pseudogene TRBV3-2) and TRBJ2-5; no clear D gene. Per germline, CDR1 LGHDT and CDR2 YNNKEL (reference sequence). Trimming removed 6 bases at V and 5 bases at J, with 7 bases between. The CDR3 is made up of 11 amino acids. The CDR3 DNA sequence: TGTGCCAGCAGTCTTCGGGAGACCCAGTACTTC. This codes for CASSLRETQYF.

The chain recombines TRBV6-5 with TRBJ2-6; D uncertain. The germline V and J ends were trimmed by 8 bases and 0 bases, with 8 bases remaining between them. CDR1 is MNHEY and CDR2 is SVGAGI in the germline V gene. This CDR3 contains 14 residues. The DNA for the CDR3 is TGTGCCAGCGTTTCCAGCTCTGGGGCCAACGTCCTGACTTTC. Translation gives CASVSSSGANVLTF.

The gene calls are TRBV28 and TRBJ1-4; the D gene is possibly TRBD1 (5 bases). Germline CDR1 is MDHEN and CDR2 is SYDVKM. V was cut by 10 bases and J by 8 bases, with 23 bases left in between. The CDR3 runs 15 residues. CDR3 in DNA: TGTGCCATCCCTCAAAGAGGTGGGGGGAACGAAAAACTGTTTTTT. Protein: CAIPQRGGGNEKLFF.

The rearrangement links TRBV4-2 to TRBJ2-1; 9 bases align to TRBD2. The V gene's germline CDR1 is LGHNA and CDR2 YNFKEQ. J gave up 7 bases and V 2 bases, and 6 bases lay outside the gene matches. The CDR3 covers 15 residues. The CDR3 DNA follows: TGTGCCAGCAGCCAACTTAGCGGGAGTCGTAATGAGCAGTTCTTC. It translates to CASSQLSGSRNEQFF.

The V call is TRBV2, the J call TRBJ2-7; D unresolved. V lost 3 bases and J lost 3, with 9 bases in between. CDR1 and CDR2 (germline): SNHLY, FYNNEI. CDR3 size: 13 residues. The CDR3 nucleotides read TGTGCCAGCAGTGACTTCTCGATCTACGAGCAGTACGTC. Amino acid sequence: CASSDFSIYEQYV.

In its sample, this clone was seen once. The V gene is TRBV11-2, the J gene TRBJ2-1; 7 bases line up with TRBD1. V lost 1 base, J lost 4 bases, and 1 base stayed unmatched. There are 14 residues in the CDR3. Looked up from germline, CDR1 is SGHAT and CDR2 is FQNNGV. CDR3 residues: CASSLGTGYNEQFF. DNA for the CDR3: TGTGCCAGCAGCTTAGGGACAGGTTACAATGAGCAGTTCTTC. Complete variable domain (other parts from reference TRBV11-2 and TRBJ2-1): EAGVAQSPRYKIIEKRQSVAFWCNPISGHATLYWYQQILGQGPKLLIQFQNNGVVDDSQLPKDRFSAERLKGVDSTLKIQPAKLEDSAVYLCASSLGTGYNEQFFGPGTRLTVL.

V gene TRBV5-5 combines with J gene TRBJ1-2; D perhaps matches TRBD1 (6 bases). Trimming cost V 4 bases and J 4 bases, with 17 bases left between them. CDR1 SGHKS and CDR2 YYEKEE come from the germline V gene (reference sequence). CDR3 size: 15 residues. The CDR3 DNA sequence: TGTGCCAGCAGCCCGGGGAGGGGGGCGAGCTATGGCTACACCTTC. Its protein product is CASSPGRGASYGYTF.

V is TRBV15 and J is TRBJ1-5; D not certain. The germline V and J ends were trimmed by 5 bases and 0 bases, with 5 bases remaining between them. The germline V gene encodes CDR1 LNHNV and CDR2 YYDKDF (reference sequence). The CDR3 totals 13 residues. CDR3 nucleotides: TGTGCCACCAGCCGTGGTAGCAATCAGCCCCAGCATTTT. This codes for CATSRGSNQPQHF.